The 10 T cell receptor beta chains reported below all come from one sample, sequenced in a study of control samples from healthy donors and cancer patients. Using immunoSEQ multiplex PCR, the repertoire was profiled, and TCRdb retains in-frame clones only, with some absent. The data contain some 130,000 clones, roughly nine tenths of them singletons. The specimen was blood. The origin of the receptors is a woman aged 30 to 39 in good health.

The V gene is TRBV5-4, the J gene TRBJ1-2; perhaps TRBD1 as D (5 bases). There are 13 residues in the CDR3. Germline CDR1 and CDR2: SGHNT and YYREEE (reference sequence). The germline V and J ends were trimmed by 5 bases and 5 bases, with 13 bases remaining between them. The CDR3 loop reads CASSRDRFYGYTF. In DNA, the CDR3 is TGTGCCAGCAGTCGAGACAGATTTTATGGCTACACCTTC.

The rearrangement links TRBV30 to TRBJ1-4; no clear D gene. V was pared by 4 bases and J by 8 bases, with 14 bases between. The CDR3 has 13 amino acids. Germline V gene sequence: CDR1 GTSNPN, CDR2 SVGIG (reference sequence). Here the CDR3 reads CAWTPGSREKLFF. The CDR3 nucleotides read TGTGCCTGGACTCCAGGAAGTCGGGAAAAACTGTTTTTT.

The J gene is TRBJ1-6, the V gene TRBV30; 10 bases line up with TRBD1. This CDR3 has 14 amino acids. After removal of 3 bases from V and 7 bases from J, the junction contained 3 bases not matched to a gene. In germline, CDR1 is GTSNPN, CDR2 SVGIG (reference sequence). CDR3 sequence (DNA): TGTGCCTGGAGCCCGGGACAGGGGAATTCACCCCTCCACTTT. Translation: CAWSPGQGNSPLHF.

This sequence joins TRBV6-4 and TRBJ2-6, with 8 bases lining up with TRBD1. V shed 0 bases and J 0 bases; nucleotides not matched to a gene: 4. This CDR3 region has 18 residues. CDR1 is MRHNA, CDR2 SNTAGT, per germline. The CDR3 bases are TGTGCCAGCAGTGACTCGGGACAGGTCCTCTCTGGGGCCAACGTCCTGACTTTC. This sequence encodes CASSDSGQVLSGANVLTF.

This rearrangement joins TRBV7-9 to TRBJ2-1, with no clear D. Germline V lookup: CDR1 SEHNR, CDR2 FQNEAQ (reference sequence). Trimming removed 2 bases at V and 11 bases at J, with 13 bases between. CDR3 length equals 13 residues. The CDR3 is CASSLFLGYQQFF. DNA of the CDR3: TGTGCCAGCAGCTTATTTCTCGGCTATCAGCAGTTCTTC.

The rearrangement links TRBV3-1 (or the pseudogene TRBV3-2) to TRBJ2-7; 8 bases map to TRBD1. The CDR3 length is 14 residues. The junction had 2 bases not matched to a gene; V was cut back by 3 bases and J by 1 base. CDR1 LGHDT and CDR2 YNNKEL come from the germline V gene (reference sequence). The CDR3 coding sequence is TGTGCCAGCAGCCATGGGACAGGATCCTACGAGCAGTACTTC. Residues: CASSHGTGSYEQYF.

The chain joins TRBV6-2 or TRBV6-3 to TRBJ1-5, with unresolved D. The CDR3 spans 14 residues. Trimming stripped 2 bases from V and 1 base from J, with 6 bases between. Germline V gene data show CDR1 as MNHEY and CDR2 as SVGEGT. CDR3 loop: CASSYVGSNQPQHF. In DNA form, the CDR3 reads TGTGCCAGCAGTTACGTCGGGAGCAATCAGCCCCAGCATTTT.

The gene calls are TRBV19 and TRBJ1-1; TRBD1 is a possible D gene (5 bases). V lost 1 base to trimming and J lost 8 bases, with 11 bases between them. The CDR3 runs to 13 residues. Germline CDR1 reads LNHDA; CDR2 reads SQIVND (reference sequence). This CDR3 is CASSIGRGLEAFF. The CDR3 DNA reads TGTGCCAGTAGTATAGGGCGGGGCCTGGAAGCTTTCTTT.

This clone has more than one count but fewer than ten. The rearrangement joins TRBV5-4 to TRBJ1-2; the D is unclear. Germline V gene data show CDR1 as SGHNT and CDR2 as YYREEE (reference sequence). V was clipped by 3 bases and J by 2 bases, with 11 bases between them. CDR3 length: 14 residues. CDR3 nucleotide sequence: TGTGCCAGCAGCTATCCAGGTCCAAACTATGGCTACACCTTC. It translates to CASSYPGPNYGYTF.

The chain combines TRBV9 with TRBJ2-1, with D perhaps TRBD1 (5 bases). Per germline, CDR1 SGDLS and CDR2 YYNGEE. The CDR3 runs 16 residues. The V gene lost 0 bases and the J gene lost 0 bases, with 10 bases spanning the gap. Here the CDR3 reads CASSVETQDSYNEQFF. The CDR3 nucleotides read TGTGCCAGCAGCGTAGAGACACAGGACTCCTACAATGAGCAGTTCTTC.